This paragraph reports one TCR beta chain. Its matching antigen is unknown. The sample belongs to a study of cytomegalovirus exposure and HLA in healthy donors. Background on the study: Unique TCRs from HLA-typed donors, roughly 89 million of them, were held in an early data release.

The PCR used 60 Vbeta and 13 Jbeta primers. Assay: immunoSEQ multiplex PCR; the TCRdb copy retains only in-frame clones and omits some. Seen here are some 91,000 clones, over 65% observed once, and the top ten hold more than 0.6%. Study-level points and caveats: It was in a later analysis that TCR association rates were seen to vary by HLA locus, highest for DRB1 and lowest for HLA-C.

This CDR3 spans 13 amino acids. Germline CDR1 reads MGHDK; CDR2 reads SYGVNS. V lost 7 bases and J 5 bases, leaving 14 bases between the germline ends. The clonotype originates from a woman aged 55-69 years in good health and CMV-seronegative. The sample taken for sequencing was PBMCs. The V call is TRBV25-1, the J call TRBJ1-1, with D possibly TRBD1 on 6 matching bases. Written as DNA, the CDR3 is TGTGCCAGCAAAGGGCAGGGGTATACTGAAGCTTTCTTT. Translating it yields CASKGQGYTEAFF.